Below, 17 T cell receptor beta chains from the same sample are listed, as sequenced in a study of cytomegalovirus exposure and HLA in healthy donors (dated by TCRdb to between 2016 and 2019). Library preparation was by the immunoSEQ multiplex PCR assay. The multiplex PCR relied on a mix of 60 forward primers for TCR Vbeta segments and 13 reverse primers for TCR Jbeta segments. TCRdb obtained this table from immuneACCESS and retained in-frame rearrangements with V and J assigned. These tables miss some clones; where compared with another copy, unresolved V genes account for less than half of the shortfall, and the remainder is unexplained. In all, the sample holds some 120,000 clones, and around 80% of those were seen once. The leading ten clones occupy about 5.3% of the sample. Material for sequencing was PBMCs. The receptors originated from a young man in good health and CMV-seronegative.

This chain links TRBV4-1 with TRBJ2-3, with 8 nucleotides matching TRBD1. The CDR3 covers 15 residues. Germline CDR1 and CDR2: MGHRA and YSYEKL. Trimming at V came to 5 bases and at J to 1 base, leaving 5 bases not matched to a gene. The DNA for the CDR3 is TGCGCCAGCAGCGGACAGGGTGGCGGCACAGATACGCAGTATTTT. Translating it yields CASSGQGGGTDTQYF.

V gene TRBV5-1 combines with J gene TRBJ1-1; tentatively, D is TRBD1 (5 bases). V gave up 2 bases and J gave up 5 bases, with 10 bases separating them. CDR1 and CDR2 (germline): SGHRS, YFSETQ. This CDR3 is built from 13 residues. This CDR3 reads CASSLRQSTEAFF. Here the CDR3 DNA reads TGCGCCAGCAGCTTAAGACAGAGTACTGAAGCTTTCTTT. Full variable domain (missing parts from reference TRBV5-1 and TRBJ1-1): KAGVTQTPRYLIKTRGQQVTLSCSPISGHRSVSWYQQTPGQGLQFLFEYFSETQRNKGNFPGRFSGRQFSNSRSEMNVSTLELGDSALYLCASSLRQSTEAFFGQGTRLTVV.

This sequence joins TRBV18 and TRBJ2-3; TRBD1 might be the D (6 bases). This CDR3 spans 14 amino acids. Germline values: CDR1 KGHSH, CDR2 LQKENI. The germline V and J ends were trimmed by 2 bases and 7 bases, with 13 bases remaining between them. The CDR3 reads CASSPARQDHTQYF. CDR3 DNA sequence: TGTGCCAGCTCACCAGCAAGACAGGACCATACGCAGTATTTT.

The chain combines TRBV16 with TRBJ1-1; the D is unclear. The germline CDR1 and CDR2 sequences are KGHSY and FQNENV. V gave up 5 bases and J gave up 1 base, with 17 bases separating them. This CDR3 has 16 residues. Here the CDR3 reads CASSFPGLSRNTEAFF. The CDR3 DNA reads TGTGCCAGCAGCTTCCCGGGATTGAGTCGGAACACTGAAGCTTTCTTT.

The chain recombines TRBV19 with TRBJ2-7; the D gene is possibly TRBD2 (6 bases). The CDR3 contains 13 residues. CDR1 is LNHDA, CDR2 SQIVND, per germline (reference sequence). The V gene lost 5 bases and the J gene lost 6 bases, with 14 bases spanning the gap. For the CDR3, the DNA is TGTGCCAGTAGTTCCACCCTAGCGAGCGAGCAGTACTTC. It codes for CASSSTLASEQYF.

The rearrangement joins TRBV7-3 to TRBJ2-3; 7 nucleotides align to TRBD1. This CDR3 is built from 13 residues. Germline V gene lookup returns CDR1 SGHTA and CDR2 FQGTGA. With V trimmed by 2 bases and J by 4 bases, 0 bases remained unmatched. CDR3 bases: TGTGCCAGCAGCTTACAGGGGGCAGATACGCAGTATTTT. Its protein product is CASSLQGADTQYF.

This clone has a handful of counts. The CDR3 region has the DNA TGTGCCAGCAGCTTCTCTGGACAGGGGAGTACGCAGTATTTT. Protein: CASSFSGQGSTQYF. The gene calls are TRBV7-2 and TRBJ2-3, with TRBD1 matching over 9 bases. CDR1 is SGHTA, CDR2 FQGNSA, per germline. This CDR3 has 14 residues. V gave up 3 bases and J gave up 8 bases; unmatched junction bases: 6.

The chain joins TRBV5-4 to TRBJ2-5; maybe TRBD1 (7 bases). V was trimmed by 3 bases and J by 4 bases, leaving 10 bases between them. Germline CDR1 and CDR2: SGHNT and YYREEE (reference sequence). This CDR3 has 13 amino acids. The CDR3 sequence: CASSYRGGETQYF. In DNA form, the CDR3 reads TGTGCCAGCAGCTACAGGGGAGGAGAGACCCAGTACTTC.

The chain combines TRBV4-2 with TRBJ2-1; 10 bases are a match to TRBD2. This CDR3 is built from 15 residues. V was pared by 3 bases and J by 10 bases, with 9 bases of the junction left unmatched. Germline-derived CDR1 and CDR2 are LGHNA and YNFKEQ. The CDR3 DNA sequence: TGTGCCAGCAGCCAGGATCCTACTAGCGGGAAAGAGCAGTTCTTC. This gives the protein CASSQDPTSGKEQFF.

CDR3 loop: CASSGRKGTSNTEAFF. The CDR3 coding sequence is TGTGCCAGCAGTGGGCGGAAAGGGACATCCAACACTGAAGCTTTCTTT. The V gene is TRBV6-1, the J gene TRBJ1-1, with D possibly TRBD1 on 6 matching bases. The germline gives CDR1 MNHNS, CDR2 SASEGT. The CDR3 contains 16 residues. V dropped 4 bases and J dropped 2 bases, with 17 bases sitting between them.

The J gene is TRBJ2-7, the V gene TRBV10-3, with 7 positions matching TRBD1. This CDR3 is built from 13 residues. V dropped 10 bases and J dropped 2; count of bases not matched to a gene: 8. Germline CDR1 is ENHRY and CDR2 is SYGVKD. The DNA of the CDR3 is TGTGCCACCTCCCGGGGACAGCCCTACGAGCAGTACTTC. Translation gives CATSRGQPYEQYF.

There are a few counts of this clone. This sequence joins TRBV7-9 and TRBJ2-1; 12 nucleotides align to TRBD2. This CDR3 has 15 residues. The J segment lost 9 bases and the V segment lost 3 bases, leaving 6 bases of the junction unmatched. From germline, CDR1 is SEHNR and CDR2 FQNEAQ (reference sequence). CDR3 region: CASSFEMTSGGEQFF. DNA of the CDR3: TGTGCCAGCAGCTTCGAAATGACTAGCGGGGGTGAGCAGTTCTTC.

The V call is TRBV29-1, the J call TRBJ1-1; TRBD1 matches at 7 bases. The CDR3 length is 12 residues. V shed 5 bases and J 3 bases; nucleotides not matched to a gene: 3. The germline CDR1 and CDR2 sequences are SQVTM and ANQGSEA. The CDR3 spells CSVLTGDTEAFF. The CDR3 DNA reads TGCAGCGTTCTAACAGGGGACACTGAAGCTTTCTTT.

CDR3: CASSASGYEQYF. Here the CDR3 DNA reads TGTGCCAGCAGCGCTAGCGGTTACGAGCAGTACTTC. The rearrangement joins TRBV6-6 to TRBJ2-7, with 7 bases lining up with TRBD2. This CDR3 comprises 12 residues. Germline CDR1 MNHNY, CDR2 SVGAGI (reference sequence). V lost 6 bases, J lost 4 bases, and 3 bases stayed unmatched.

This chain connects TRBV19 to TRBJ2-3; 9 bases agree with TRBD2. The junction had 2 bases not matched to a gene; V was cut back by 1 base and J by 0 bases. Germline loops: CDR1 LNHDA, CDR2 SQIVND (reference sequence). The CDR3 covers 16 residues. For the CDR3, the DNA is TGTGCCAGTAGTATAGGGCTAGCGGGGAGCACAGATACGCAGTATTTT. It yields the protein CASSIGLAGSTDTQYF.

V gene TRBV7-2 combines with J gene TRBJ2-1; maybe TRBD2 (6 bases). Germline V gene data show CDR1 as SGHTA and CDR2 as FQGNSA. CDR3 size: 16 residues. V gave up 6 bases and J gave up 0 bases, with 15 bases separating them. The CDR3: CASSPVGGSSYNEQFF. The DNA of the CDR3 is TGTGCCAGCAGTCCCGTCGGGGGTAGCTCCTACAATGAGCAGTTCTTC.

V gene TRBV5-1 combines with J gene TRBJ2-1, with 7 bases that match TRBD1. The CDR3 is 15 residues long. CDR1 is SGHRS, CDR2 YFSETQ, per germline. The J segment lost 4 bases and the V segment lost 4 bases, leaving 8 bases of the junction unmatched. Written as DNA, the CDR3 is TGCGCCAGCAGCCCTACGGGACAGACTTACAATGAGCAGTTCTTC. Its translation is CASSPTGQTYNEQFF.